This T cell receptor (beta chain) derives from a study of blood T cell repertoires in COVID-19. Study in general: Both acute and convalescent COVID-19 samples were obtained from the United States, Italy and Spain. T cells, B-cell-depleted T cells, or PBMCs supplied cDNA or gDNA.

This CDR3 has 14 amino acids. Germline values: CDR1 MNHEY, CDR2 SMNVEV (reference sequence). V lost 6 bases and J lost 4, with 13 bases in between. Original methodology: Amplification from reference gene primers served as the basis for estimated nucleated cell counts. Method: immunoSEQ multiplex PCR; TCRdb's copy keeps in-frame clones and lacks some. The V and J calls and clone size were taken over from that table, and D and trimming were inferred from the DNA. The sample comprises about 240,000 clones, just under 85% of which are singletons, and roughly a tenth rests with the top ten. This clone was detected a few times.

This chain links TRBV27 with TRBJ1-3; D might be TRBD1 (6 bases). The sequenced material came from peripheral blood. This receptor was identified in a woman over 75 with acute or convalescent COVID-19. In nucleotides, the CDR3 is TGTGCCAGCAGCCGGGCCGGGACAGGAAACACCATATATTTT. Translation: CASSRAGTGNTIYF.